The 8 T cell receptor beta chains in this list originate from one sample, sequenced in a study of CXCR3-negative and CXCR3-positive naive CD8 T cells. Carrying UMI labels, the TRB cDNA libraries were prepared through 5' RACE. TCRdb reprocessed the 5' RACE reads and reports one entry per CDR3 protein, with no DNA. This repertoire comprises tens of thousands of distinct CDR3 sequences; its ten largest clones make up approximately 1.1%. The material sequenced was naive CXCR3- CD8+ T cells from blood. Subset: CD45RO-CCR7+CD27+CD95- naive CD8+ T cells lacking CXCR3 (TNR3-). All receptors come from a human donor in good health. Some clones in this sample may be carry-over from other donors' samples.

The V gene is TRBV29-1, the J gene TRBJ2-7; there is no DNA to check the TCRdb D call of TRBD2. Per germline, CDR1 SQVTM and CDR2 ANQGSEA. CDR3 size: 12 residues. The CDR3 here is CSVREGSYEQYF.

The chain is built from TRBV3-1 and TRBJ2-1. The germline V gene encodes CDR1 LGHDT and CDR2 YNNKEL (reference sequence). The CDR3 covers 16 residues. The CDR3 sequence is CASSQDGGVQRNEQFF.

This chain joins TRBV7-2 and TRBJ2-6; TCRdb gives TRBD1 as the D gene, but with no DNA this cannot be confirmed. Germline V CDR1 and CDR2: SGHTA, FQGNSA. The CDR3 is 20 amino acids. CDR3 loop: CASSSPVGGQSYSGANVLTF.

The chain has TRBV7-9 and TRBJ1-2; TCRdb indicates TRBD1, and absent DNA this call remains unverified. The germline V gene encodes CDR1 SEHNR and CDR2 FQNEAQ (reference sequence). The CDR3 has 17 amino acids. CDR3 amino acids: CASSPPLGQGNNYGYTF.

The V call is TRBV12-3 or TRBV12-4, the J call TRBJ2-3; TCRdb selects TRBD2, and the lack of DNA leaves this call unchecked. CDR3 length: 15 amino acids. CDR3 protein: CACKTGLATADTQYF.

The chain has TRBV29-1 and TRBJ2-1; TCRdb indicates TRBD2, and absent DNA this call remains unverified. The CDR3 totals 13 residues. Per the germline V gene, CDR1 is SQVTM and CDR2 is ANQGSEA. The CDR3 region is CGVEVADFNEQFF.

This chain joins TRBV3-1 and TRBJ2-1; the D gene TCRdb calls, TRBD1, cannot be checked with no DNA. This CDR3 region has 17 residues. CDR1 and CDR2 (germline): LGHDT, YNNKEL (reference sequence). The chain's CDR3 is CASSQEDIGAVYNEQFF.

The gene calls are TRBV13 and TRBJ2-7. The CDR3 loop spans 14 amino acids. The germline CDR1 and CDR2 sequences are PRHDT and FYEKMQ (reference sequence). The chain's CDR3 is CASSPRSSSYEQYF.